The entry below describes one TCR beta chain. Antigen unknown. The donors (healthy individuals) were bone marrow donors. The data were taken from a study of cytomegalovirus exposure and HLA in healthy donors. About the research overall: Among the approximately 400 genotyped donors, about 81% were placed in the Caucasian-associated ancestry cluster.

PCR involved 60 Vbeta and 13 Jbeta primers. Profiling relied on immunoSEQ multiplex PCR, and the TCRdb table lists in-frame clones only, not all of them. This table has 150,000 to 200,000 clones, under 80% appearing once. Findings of the study overall: Sequencing depth across donors, presence/absence analyses assumed, was roughly uniform. The study labeled 180 or so TCR beta chains cytomegalovirus-associated.

This CDR3 comprises 16 residues. Germline-derived CDR1 and CDR2 are MGHRA and YSYEKL. V was clipped by 3 bases and J by 1 base, with 14 bases between them. The V call is TRBV4-1, the J call TRBJ2-3; D possibly corresponds to TRBD2 (5 bases). The sample taken for sequencing was PBMCs. This clonotype originated in a woman in her forties or fifties in good health and CMV-seropositive. This CDR3 is CASSHPVAGGTDTQYF. In nucleotides, the CDR3 is TGCGCCAGCAGCCACCCCGTGGCGGGTGGCACAGATACGCAGTATTTT.